Below are 6 T cell receptor beta chains sequenced from a single sample in a study of blood T cells in healthy people across ages. Then a second PCR, running roughly 7 to 11 cycles, was carried out with a sample-barcoded 5' primer and a J-beta primer mix. From the 5' RACE reads, TCRdb called clonotypes with MiXCR, one entry per CDR3 protein. The sample lists about 1.7 million distinct CDR3 sequences, roughly 28% occurring once. The source material was blood. Receptors were obtained from a woman in her 30s in good health.

The rearrangement uses TRBV29-1 and TRBJ1-1, with D possibly being TRBD1 (5 bases). Germline CDR1 is SQVTM and CDR2 is ANQGSEA. V was trimmed by 4 bases and J by 8 bases, leaving 11 bases between them. The CDR3 extends over 11 amino acids. CDR3 sequence: CSVVGTGEAFF. CDR3 coding DNA: TGCAGCGTTGTCGGGACCGGCGAAGCTTTCTTT.

This clonotype was found a few times. The CDR3 loop reads CASSYTAGGIYNEQFF. CDR3 bases: TGTGCCAGCAGCTACACAGCGGGGGGTATATACAATGAGCAGTTCTTC. The chain has TRBV6-5 and TRBJ2-1, with 9 bases that match TRBD2. This CDR3 is built from 16 residues. V shed 6 bases and J 4 bases; nucleotides not matched to a gene: 10. Germline V lookup: CDR1 MNHEY, CDR2 SVGAGI.

This clonotype was observed a handful of times. The CDR3 reads CSVSDRGDNEQFF. DNA for the CDR3: TGCAGCGTTTCCGACCGTGGGGACAATGAGCAGTTCTTC. The chain recombines TRBV29-1 with TRBJ2-1; D gene ambiguous. Between the trimmed V and J ends, which lost 5 bases and 5 bases, there was a span of 13 bases. This CDR3 spans 13 amino acids. Germline CDR1 and CDR2: SQVTM and ANQGSEA.

In its sample, this clonotype was seen a few times. One end of the junction fails to match germline, which may point to a read error. V and J are TRBV7-9 and TRBJ1-2; D is uncertain. This CDR3 region has 12 residues. Germline V gene sequence: CDR1 SEHNR, CDR2 FQNEAQ (reference sequence). As DNA, the CDR3 is TGTGCCAGCAGCGGGGTGACCTATGACTACACCTTC. This encodes CASSGVTYDYTF. The entire variable domain, with the rest obtained from reference TRBV7-9 and TRBJ1-2, is as follows: DTGVSQNPRHKITKRGQNVTFRCDPISEHNRLYWYRQTLGQGPEFLTYFQNEAQLEKSRLLSDRFSAERPKGSFSTLEIQRTEQGDSAMYLCASSGVTYDYTFGSGTRLTVV.

A note on this clonotype: Just one base apart from a much larger clone, this may be a read error. This chain connects TRBV7-6 to TRBJ2-5, with 15 bases aligning to TRBD2. Trimming took 8 bases from V and 0 from J; bases not matched to a gene: 7. CDR3 length equals 17 residues. The germline gives CDR1 SGHVS, CDR2 FNYEAQ. CDR3: CASGRGLAGGNQETQYF. In DNA form, the CDR3 reads TGTGCCAGCGGCCGGGGACTAGCGGGGGGAAACCAAGAGACCCAGTACTTC. Supplemented by reference TRBV7-6 and TRBJ2-5, the full variable domain reads GAGVSQSPRYKVTKRGQDVALRCDPISGHVSLYWYRQALGQGPEFLTYFNYEAQQDKSGLPNDRFSAERPEGSISTLTIQRTEQRDSAMYRCASGRGLAGGNQETQYFGPGTRLLVL.

The chain joins TRBV10-2 to TRBJ2-5, with TRBD1 matching over 7 bases. In germline, CDR1 is WSHSY, CDR2 SAAADI. CDR3 length: 14 residues. The junction had 13 bases not matched to a gene; V was cut back by 4 bases and J by 11 bases. The CDR3 spells CASSVTGLVNEQYF. CDR3 nucleotide sequence: TGCGCCAGCAGTGTGACAGGGTTGGTCAATGAGCAGTACTTC.